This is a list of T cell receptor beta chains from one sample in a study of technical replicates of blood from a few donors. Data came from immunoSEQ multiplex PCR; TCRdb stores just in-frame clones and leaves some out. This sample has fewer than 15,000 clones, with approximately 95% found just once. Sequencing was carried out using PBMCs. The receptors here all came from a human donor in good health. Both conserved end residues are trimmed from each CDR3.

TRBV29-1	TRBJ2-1	SVSNSGRNPSYNEQF
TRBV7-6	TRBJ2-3	ASSLDRATDTQY
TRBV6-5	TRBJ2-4	ASRMAAKNIQY
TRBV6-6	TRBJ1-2	ASSYNSGNYGYT
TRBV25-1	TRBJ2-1	ASSDLGQGRSYNEQF
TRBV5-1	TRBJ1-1	ASSVGQGSRGTEAF
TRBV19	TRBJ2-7	ASTDRSGAGYEQY
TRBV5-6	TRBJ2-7	ASSEGANSYEQY
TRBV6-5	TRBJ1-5	ASRPGQSGQPQH
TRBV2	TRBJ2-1	ASSASGTSVNEQF
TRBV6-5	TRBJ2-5	ASSYSTGEETQY
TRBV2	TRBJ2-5	ASSRGGQKLQETQY
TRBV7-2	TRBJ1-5	ASSARLGDQPQH
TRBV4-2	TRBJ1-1	ASSHVTRLRVNTEAF
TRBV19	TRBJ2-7	ASSIDGRREQY
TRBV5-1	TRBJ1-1	ASSLSGSGVRTEAF
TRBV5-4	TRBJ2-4	ASSPAGKGNLAKNIQY
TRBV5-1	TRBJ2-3	ASSLTGGFSTDTQY
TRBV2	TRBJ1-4	ASSGVGGEKLF
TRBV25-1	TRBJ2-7	ARVRRGYEQY
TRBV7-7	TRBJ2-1	ASSPQVASDSYNEQF
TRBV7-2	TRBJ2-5	ASSLEARQETQY
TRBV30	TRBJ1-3	AWSPGFSGNTIY
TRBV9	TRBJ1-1	ASSFAGDTEAF
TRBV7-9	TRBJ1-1	ASSTRGEAF
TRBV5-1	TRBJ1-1	ASSPDRPNTEAF
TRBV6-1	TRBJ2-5	ASSKDRVDETQY
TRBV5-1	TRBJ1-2	ASATGTGGIGYT
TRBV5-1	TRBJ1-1	ASSIQALNTEAF
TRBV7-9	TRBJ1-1	ASTHKGGTEAF
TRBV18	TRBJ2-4	ASSGSGATGRQNIQY
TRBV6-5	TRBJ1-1	ASSYGGGRNTEAF
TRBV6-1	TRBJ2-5	ASSDWTSFAVTQY
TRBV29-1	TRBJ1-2	SVGTGNYGYT
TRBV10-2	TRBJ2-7	ASSAGGGNEQY
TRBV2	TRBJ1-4	ASSTTGGRYEKLF
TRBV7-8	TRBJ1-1	ASSTNPRTGLLNTEAF
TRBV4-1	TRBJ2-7	ASSQGQGLAGYEQY
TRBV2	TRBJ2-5	ASRGTSGAQETQY
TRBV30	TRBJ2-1	AWSVGSRRGEQF
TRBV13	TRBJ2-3	ASSLRRPTDTQY
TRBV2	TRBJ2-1	ASSHETSGSHNEQF